This entry lists 27 T cell receptor beta chains sequenced from one sample in a study of CD8 T cells in Susac syndrome. After extraction with the RNeasy kit, roughly 0.45 to 1 ug of the RNA was reverse transcribed using random hexamers. Via MiXCR, TCRdb re-called the immunoSEQ multiplex PCR reads, giving one row per CDR3 protein. This table holds some 140,000 distinct CDR3 sequences, roughly 94% found once. Sequences were obtained from CD8+ T cells from PBMCs. The receptors come from a human donor with Susac syndrome.

The rearrangement joins TRBV27 to TRBJ2-3; 7 positions agree with TRBD2. Germline CDR1 reads MNHEY; CDR2 reads SMNVEV (reference sequence). This CDR3 spans 14 amino acids. V shed 8 bases, J shed 0 bases, and the junction held 5 bases outside the gene matches. CDR3 loop: CASQSGTSTDTQYF. CDR3 DNA: TGTGCCAGCCAGAGCGGGACTAGCACAGATACGCAGTATTTT.

This clonotype was seen more than once but under ten times. The chain uses TRBV30 and TRBJ1-1; no reliable D call. With 0 bases removed from V and 2 bases from J, the gap between germline ends came to 7 bases. Germline CDR1 GTSNPN, CDR2 SVGIG (reference sequence). The CDR3 runs to 13 residues. In DNA, the CDR3 is TGTGCCTGGAGTGTATTAGGAAACACTGAAGCTTTCTTT. This codes for CAWSVLGNTEAFF. The variable domain in full, completed from reference TRBV30 and TRBJ1-1, reads SQTIHQWPATLVQPVGSPLSLECTVEGTSNPNLYWYRQAAGRGLQLLFYSVGIGQISSEVPQNLSASRPQDRQFILSSKKLLLSDSGFYLCAWSVLGNTEAFFGQGTRLTVV.

This chain uses TRBV20-1 with TRBJ2-1, with D maybe TRBD2 (6 bases). The germline V gene encodes CDR1 DFQATT and CDR2 SNEGSKA (reference sequence). The CDR3 sequence is 13 residues long. The DNA for the CDR3 is TGCAGCGTGGGAGGACTATCGACCCATGAGCAGTTCTTC. Translating it yields CSVGGLSTHEQFF.

The rearrangement uses TRBV9 and TRBJ2-7, with D uncertain. The CDR3 spans 13 residues. Germline V gene lookup returns CDR1 SGDLS and CDR2 YYNGEE. Trimming removed 3 bases from V and 5 bases from J, with 12 bases in between. The CDR3 coding sequence is TGTGCCAGCAGCGACATACAAGATCACGAGCAGTACTTC. It is translated as CASSDIQDHEQYF.

The rearrangement joins TRBV12-3 or TRBV12-4 to TRBJ1-1, with D perhaps TRBD1 (6 bases). The CDR3 totals 12 residues. V lost 5 bases and J lost 10, with 14 bases in between. In nucleotides, the CDR3 is TGTGCCAGCAGTCCGGCAGGGGAGACAGCTTTCTTT. Its translation is CASSPAGETAFF.

The rearrangement uses TRBV7-8 and TRBJ2-5; the D is unclear. Trimming stripped 5 bases from V and 1 base from J, with 11 bases between. Germline CDR1 and CDR2: SGHVS and FQNEAQ. CDR3 length: 14 residues. The CDR3 spells CASSPHWGQETQYF. The CDR3 DNA follows: TGTGCCAGCAGCCCCCATTGGGGCCAAGAGACCCAGTACTTC.

This chain uses TRBV12-3 or TRBV12-4 with TRBJ1-4; D is unclear. V lost 3 bases and J 14 bases, leaving 13 bases between the germline ends. This CDR3 has 12 residues. CDR3 DNA sequence: TGTGCCAGCAGTTTCCTCGACGCCGGGCTGTTTTTT. Encoded protein: CASSFLDAGLFF.

In this sample, this clonotype turned up a few times. The chain joins TRBV29-1 to TRBJ2-7; 8 positions agree with TRBD2. There are 13 residues in the CDR3. With V trimmed by 4 bases and J by 4 bases, 6 bases remained unmatched. Germline V gives CDR1 SQVTM, CDR2 ANQGSEA. This chain's CDR3 is CSVVAGGPYEQYF. The CDR3 bases are TGCAGCGTTGTGGCGGGAGGTCCTTACGAGCAGTACTTC.

This chain uses TRBV5-5 with TRBJ2-7; D gene ambiguous. Germline lookup yields CDR1 SGHKS and CDR2 YYEKEE (reference sequence). The V and J ends lost 2 bases and 0 bases respectively, with 6 bases between them. The CDR3 sequence is 13 residues long. CDR3 loop: CASSFPGSYEQYF. The CDR3 DNA reads TGTGCCAGCAGCTTCCCCGGCTCCTACGAGCAGTACTTC.

The chain recombines TRBV27 with TRBJ1-1; 7 bases line up with TRBD1. The V gene end was trimmed by 5 bases and the J gene end by 2 bases; junction bases not matched to a gene: 5. This CDR3 comprises 14 residues. CDR1 is MNHEY and CDR2 is SMNVEV in the germline V gene (reference sequence). In DNA form, the CDR3 reads TGTGCCAGCAGTGTCGACAGGGCAAACACTGAAGCTTTCTTT. This sequence encodes CASSVDRANTEAFF.

This chain uses TRBV30 with TRBJ1-5; D is uncertain. Germline CDR1 is GTSNPN and CDR2 is SVGIG (reference sequence). Between the trimmed V and J ends, which lost 3 bases and 12 bases, there was a span of 15 bases. The CDR3 is 12 amino acids. The CDR3, as DNA: TGTGCCTGGAGCAACGGCTACGATGACCAGCATTTT. Protein sequence: CAWSNGYDDQHF.

The chain has TRBV20-1 and TRBJ1-3; D gene ambiguous. This CDR3 is built from 10 residues. V lost 5 bases, J lost 8 bases, and 7 bases lay in between. The germline gives CDR1 DFQATT, CDR2 SNEGSKA (reference sequence). The CDR3 spells CSAFKDTIYF. The CDR3, as DNA: TGCAGTGCTTTCAAGGACACCATATATTTT.

This chain uses TRBV28 with TRBJ2-7; 8 bases map to TRBD1. Per germline, CDR1 MDHEN and CDR2 SYDVKM. Unmatched junction bases numbered 7, after V lost 6 bases and J lost 3 bases. The CDR3 spans 14 residues. The CDR3 coding sequence is TGTGCCAGCAGGCACGGGACAGGACTCTACGAGCAGTACTTC. Protein: CASRHGTGLYEQYF. The full variable domain, with the rest looked up from reference TRBV28 and TRBJ2-7, is DVKVTQSSRYLVKRTGEKVFLECVQDMDHENMFWYRQDPGLGLRLIYFSYDVKMKEKGDIPEGYSVSREKKERFSLILESASTNQTSMYLCASRHGTGLYEQYFGPGTRLTVT.

This chain uses TRBV10-3 with TRBJ1-2; D gene uncertain. The CDR3 has 12 amino acids. Germline V gene sequence: CDR1 ENHRY, CDR2 SYGVKD. The V end lost 3 bases, the J end lost 4 bases, and 6 bases lay between the germline ends. The CDR3, as DNA: TGTGCCATCAGTGAACGGATCTATGGCTACACCTTC. This gives the protein CAISERIYGYTF.

V gene TRBV5-1 combines with J gene TRBJ2-5, with no clear D. V was clipped by 1 base and J by 5 bases, with 18 bases between them. Germline assignment: CDR1 SGHRS and CDR2 YFSETQ. This CDR3 has 16 residues. The CDR3 DNA is TGCGCCAGCAGCTTGCTCGGGCCCTCGACCCCTGAGACCCAGTACTTC. Translating it yields CASSLLGPSTPETQYF.

In nucleotides, the CDR3 is TGTGCCAGCAGCTCTCCAGGGACCTACGAGCAGTACTTC. This gives the protein CASSSPGTYEQYF. V usage is TRBV7-8 and J usage is TRBJ2-7, with D possibly TRBD1 on 5 matching bases. Germline loops: CDR1 SGHVS, CDR2 FQNEAQ. With 4 bases removed from V and 2 bases from J, the gap between germline ends came to 9 bases. This CDR3 has 13 residues.

This chain joins TRBV7-2 and TRBJ2-7; D remains ambiguous. The CDR3 is 13 residues long. CDR1 is SGHTA, CDR2 FQGNSA, per germline. The germline V and J ends were trimmed by 6 bases and 6 bases, with 15 bases remaining between them. The CDR3 reads CASRPAPSPEQYF. CDR3 coding DNA: TGTGCCAGCAGGCCCGCACCGTCGCCCGAGCAGTACTTC.

This chain uses TRBV10-3 with TRBJ1-1, with D hard to call. Looked up from germline, CDR1 is ENHRY and CDR2 is SYGVKD. The CDR3 is 13 amino acids. Trimming pared 3 bases from V and 1 base from J, leaving 6 bases between. This chain's CDR3 is CAISDPENTEAFF. The CDR3, as DNA: TGTGCCATCAGTGACCCAGAGAACACTGAAGCTTTCTTT.

The gene calls are TRBV7-9 and TRBJ2-5; no firm D call. CDR3 length equals 13 residues. Trimming cost V 1 base and J 5 bases, with 8 bases left between them. CDR1 is SEHNR, CDR2 FQNEAQ, per germline (reference sequence). As DNA, the CDR3 is TGTGCCAGCAGCTTAGAGCCGTGGGAGACCCAGTACTTC. Protein: CASSLEPWETQYF.

V is TRBV5-1 and J is TRBJ2-3, with TRBD2 matching 9 bases. There are 16 residues in the CDR3. Trimming removed 3 bases from V and 0 bases from J; junction bases left unmatched: 5. Per the germline V gene, CDR1 is SGHRS and CDR2 is YFSETQ. This CDR3 reads CASSSSGTSSTDTQYF. CDR3 sequence (DNA): TGCGCCAGCAGCTCTTCCGGGACTAGCAGCACAGATACGCAGTATTTT.

The J gene is TRBJ2-7, the V gene TRBV4-1; D gene uncertain. CDR1 and CDR2 (germline): MGHRA, YSYEKL. V dropped 2 bases and J dropped 2 bases, with 13 bases sitting between them. This CDR3 is built from 15 residues. Here the CDR3 reads CASSQPSLTTYEQYF. The CDR3 region has the DNA TGCGCCAGCAGCCAACCCTCACTTACTACCTACGAGCAGTACTTC.

As DNA, the CDR3 is TGTGCCAGCAGTATCCGGACAGGTACTAACGAGCAGTACTTC. It yields the protein CASSIRTGTNEQYF. The gene calls are TRBV27 and TRBJ2-7; 7 nucleotides agree with TRBD1. The CDR3 is 14 residues long. V lost 5 bases to trimming and J lost 5 bases; unmatched junction nucleotides: 9. Germline V gives CDR1 MNHEY, CDR2 SMNVEV (reference sequence).

This CDR3 reads CASSLETGQSYPQHF. CDR3 coding DNA: TGCGCCAGCAGCTTGGAGACAGGGCAATCATATCCCCAGCATTTT. The J gene is TRBJ1-5, the V gene TRBV5-1, with TRBD1 identical over 7 bases. The germline V gene encodes CDR1 SGHRS and CDR2 YFSETQ. V lost 0 bases to trimming and J lost 10 bases; unmatched junction nucleotides: 10. The CDR3 loop spans 15 amino acids.

The chain is built from TRBV19 and TRBJ2-7; no clear D. The germline CDR1 and CDR2 sequences are LNHDA and SQIVND (reference sequence). The V gene lost 10 bases and the J gene lost 6 bases, with 10 bases spanning the gap. The CDR3 totals 10 residues. CDR3 region: CATGSSEQYF. Here the CDR3 DNA reads TGTGCCACCGGAAGTAGCGAGCAGTACTTC. Based on the CDR3 plus reference TRBV19 and TRBJ2-7, the full variable domain is DGGITQSPKYLFRKEGQNVTLSCEQNLNHDAMYWYRQDPGQGLRLIYYSQIVNDFQKGDIAEGYSVSREKKESFPLTVTSAQKNPTAFYLCATGSSEQYFGPGTRLTVT.

The CDR3 DNA follows: TGTGCCAGTAGTACCGCTGTCCCGGGACAGTTCCCCCACGAGCAGTACTTC. Its translation: CASSTAVPGQFPHEQYF. This chain uses TRBV19 with TRBJ2-7, with TRBD1 matching over 7 bases. The V gene's germline CDR1 is LNHDA and CDR2 SQIVND (reference sequence). Trimming at V came to 4 bases and at J to 5 bases, leaving 17 bases not matched to a gene. CDR3 size: 17 residues.

V gene TRBV9 combines with J gene TRBJ2-1, with TRBD2 identical over 9 bases. This CDR3 comprises 18 residues. The trim removed 4 bases at V and 4 bases at J, leaving 15 bases unmatched. The V gene's germline CDR1 is SGDLS and CDR2 YYNGEE. The CDR3 bases are TGTGCCAGCAGCACTCGCAGTACTGGGCGGGAGGGGTACAATGAGCAGTTCTTC. It codes for CASSTRSTGREGYNEQFF.

The chain carries TRBV7-9 and TRBJ2-5, with D possibly matching TRBD2 (5 bases). Trimming took 5 bases from V and 0 from J, leaving 16 bases between them. The CDR3 consists of 16 residues. Germline V lookup: CDR1 SEHNR, CDR2 FQNEAQ (reference sequence). The CDR3 DNA follows: TGTGCCAGCAGCCTGGATATGGGGAGAAACCAAGAGACCCAGTACTTC. Translating it yields CASSLDMGRNQETQYF.